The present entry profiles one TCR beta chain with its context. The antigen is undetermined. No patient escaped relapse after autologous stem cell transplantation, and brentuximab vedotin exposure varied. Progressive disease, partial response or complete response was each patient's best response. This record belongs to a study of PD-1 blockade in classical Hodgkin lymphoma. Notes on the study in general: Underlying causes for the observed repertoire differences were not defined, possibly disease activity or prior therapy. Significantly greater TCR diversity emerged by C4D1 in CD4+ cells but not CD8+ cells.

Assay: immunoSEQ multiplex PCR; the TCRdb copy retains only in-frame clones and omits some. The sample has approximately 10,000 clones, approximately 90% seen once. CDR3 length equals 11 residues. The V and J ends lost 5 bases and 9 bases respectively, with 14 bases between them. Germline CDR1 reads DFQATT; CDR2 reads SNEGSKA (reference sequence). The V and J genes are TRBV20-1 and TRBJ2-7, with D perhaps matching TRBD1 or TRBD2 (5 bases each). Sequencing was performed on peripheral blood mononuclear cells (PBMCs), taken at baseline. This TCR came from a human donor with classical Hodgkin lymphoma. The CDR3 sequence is CSAPWGLGQYF. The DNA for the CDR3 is TGCAGTGCTCCCTGGGGGTTGGGGCAGTACTTC.